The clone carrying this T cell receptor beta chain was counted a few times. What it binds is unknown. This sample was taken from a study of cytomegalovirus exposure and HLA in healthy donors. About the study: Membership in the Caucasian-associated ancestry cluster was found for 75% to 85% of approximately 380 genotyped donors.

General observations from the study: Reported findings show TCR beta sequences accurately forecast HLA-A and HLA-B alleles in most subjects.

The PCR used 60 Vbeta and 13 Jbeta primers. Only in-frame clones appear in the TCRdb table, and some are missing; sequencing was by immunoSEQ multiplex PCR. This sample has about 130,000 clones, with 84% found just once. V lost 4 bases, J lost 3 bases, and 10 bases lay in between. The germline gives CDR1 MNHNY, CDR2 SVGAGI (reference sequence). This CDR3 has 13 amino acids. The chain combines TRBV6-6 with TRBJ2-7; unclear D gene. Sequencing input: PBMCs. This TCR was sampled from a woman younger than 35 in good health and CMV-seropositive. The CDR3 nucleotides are TGTGCCAGCAGTTTTCTAGTTAACTACGAGCAGTACTTC. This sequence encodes CASSFLVNYEQYF.